This T cell receptor beta chain was observed in a study of PD-1 and CTLA-4 blockade in melanoma (dated by TCRdb to the early 2020s). A note on the overall study: In patients with melanoma, the study measured the effects of PD-1 blockade versus CTLA-4 blockade on the melanoma-reactive CD8 T cell response.

For this clone: The target of this receptor is not known. Per-base qualities were not stored, and no clone one base away is much larger.

Library generation was performed with the immunoSEQ multiplex PCR assay. Not all clones reach the TCRdb copy of this immuneACCESS table, which keeps in-frame sequences only. Checked studies attribute under half of the gap to unresolved V genes and leave the rest unexplained. Here the sample has around 12,000 clones; approximately 85% occur a single time. Roughly a third of the sample is in the top ten clones. For CDR1 and CDR2, the germline V gene (reference sequence) lists LNHDA and SQIVND. The CDR3 covers 13 residues, taking in both the cysteine and the phenylalanine. The sequence is cut down to CDR3 DNA, 39 bases in frame from base 1. V and J lose 5 bases and 9 bases, and a span of 14 bases separates them.

The input for sequencing was CD8+ T cells from peripheral blood, taken from a patient given anti-PD-1 treatment. The receptor was isolated from a human donor with melanoma. The V and J segments used are TRBV19 and TRBJ2-4, and the D gene may be TRBD2, 6 bases matching. The CDR3 protein: CASSPGGGFIQYF. The DNA sequence is TGTGCCAGTAGTCCCGGGGGAGGTTTCATTCAGTACTTC.